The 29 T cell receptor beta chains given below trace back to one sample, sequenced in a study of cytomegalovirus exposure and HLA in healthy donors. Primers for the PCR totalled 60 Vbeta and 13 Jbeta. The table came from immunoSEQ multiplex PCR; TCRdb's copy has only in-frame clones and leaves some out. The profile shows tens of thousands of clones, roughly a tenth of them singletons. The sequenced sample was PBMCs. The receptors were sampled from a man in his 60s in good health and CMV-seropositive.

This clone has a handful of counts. CDR3 in DNA: TGTGCCAGCACTTCGCGGGGGGCGCCGGGTCAGCCCCAGCATTTT. The encoded protein is CASTSRGAPGQPQHF. This chain uses TRBV27 with TRBJ1-5; TRBD1 might be the D (6 bases). The CDR3 is made up of 15 amino acids. From germline, CDR1 is MNHEY and CDR2 SMNVEV (reference sequence). The ends were cut back, 7 bases at V and 6 bases at J, with 19 bases in the middle.

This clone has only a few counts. CDR3 sequence (DNA): TGTGCCAGCAGTTATGGACAGGGCAAAAATCAGCCCCAGCATTTT. Its translation is CASSYGQGKNQPQHF. V gene TRBV6-6 combines with J gene TRBJ1-5; TRBD1 agrees at 8 bases. The germline CDR1 and CDR2 sequences are MNHNY and SVGAGI (reference sequence). The V segment lost 3 bases and the J segment 4 bases; nucleotides outside the gene matches: 5. The CDR3 extends over 15 amino acids.

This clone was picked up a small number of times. The CDR3: CASSSGYEQYV. CDR3 sequence (DNA): TGTGCCAGCAGTTCGGGGTACGAGCAGTACGTC. This chain uses TRBV27 with TRBJ2-7; D is perhaps TRBD2 (5 bases). Germline V gives CDR1 MNHEY, CDR2 SMNVEV (reference sequence). CDR3 length equals 11 residues. V was pared by 4 bases and J by 4 bases, with 5 bases between.

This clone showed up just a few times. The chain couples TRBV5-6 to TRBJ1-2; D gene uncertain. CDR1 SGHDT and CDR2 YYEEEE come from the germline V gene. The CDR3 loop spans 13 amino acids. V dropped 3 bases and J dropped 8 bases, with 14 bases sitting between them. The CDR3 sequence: CASSSDSYRGYTF. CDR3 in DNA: TGTGCCAGCAGCTCGGACTCCTATAGGGGCTACACCTTC.

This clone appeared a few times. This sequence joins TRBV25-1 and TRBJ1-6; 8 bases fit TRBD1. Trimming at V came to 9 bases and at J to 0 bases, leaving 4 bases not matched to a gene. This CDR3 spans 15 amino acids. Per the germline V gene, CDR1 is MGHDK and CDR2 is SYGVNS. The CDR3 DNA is TGTGCCAGTTCACAGGGGGTCTCCTATAATTCACCCCTCCACTTT. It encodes CASSQGVSYNSPLHF.

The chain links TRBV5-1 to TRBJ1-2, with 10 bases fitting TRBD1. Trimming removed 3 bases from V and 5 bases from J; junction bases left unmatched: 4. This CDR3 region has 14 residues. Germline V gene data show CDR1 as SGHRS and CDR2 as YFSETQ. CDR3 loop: CASSSLGQGYGYTF. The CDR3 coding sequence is TGCGCCAGCAGCTCCTTGGGACAGGGGTATGGCTACACCTTC.

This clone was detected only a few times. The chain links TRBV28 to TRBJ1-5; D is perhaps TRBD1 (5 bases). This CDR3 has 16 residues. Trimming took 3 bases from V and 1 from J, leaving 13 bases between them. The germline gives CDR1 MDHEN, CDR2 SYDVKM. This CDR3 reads CASSFPRGGSNQPQHF. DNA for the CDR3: TGTGCCAGCAGTTTCCCGAGGGGAGGAAGCAATCAGCCCCAGCATTTT.

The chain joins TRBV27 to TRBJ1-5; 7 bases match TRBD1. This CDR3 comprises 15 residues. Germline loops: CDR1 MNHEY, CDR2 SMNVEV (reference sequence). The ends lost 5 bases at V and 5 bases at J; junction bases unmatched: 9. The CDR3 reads CASSPGTAFDQPQHF. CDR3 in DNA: TGTGCCAGCAGTCCCGGGACAGCTTTTGATCAGCCCCAGCATTTT.

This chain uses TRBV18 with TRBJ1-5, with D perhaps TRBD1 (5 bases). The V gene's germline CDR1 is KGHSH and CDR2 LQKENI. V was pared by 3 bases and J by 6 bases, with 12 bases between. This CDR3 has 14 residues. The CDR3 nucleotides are TGTGCCAGCTCACCGGAGCAGGGCGGTCAGCCCCAGCATTTT. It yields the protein CASSPEQGGQPQHF.

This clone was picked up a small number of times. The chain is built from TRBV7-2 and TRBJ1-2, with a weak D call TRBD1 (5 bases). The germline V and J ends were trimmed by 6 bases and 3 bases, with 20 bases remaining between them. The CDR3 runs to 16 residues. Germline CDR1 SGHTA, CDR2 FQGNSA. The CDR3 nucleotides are TGTGCCAGCAGTCCCGCGGTGGGGGGGAATCACTATGGCTACACCTTC. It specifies CASSPAVGGNHYGYTF.

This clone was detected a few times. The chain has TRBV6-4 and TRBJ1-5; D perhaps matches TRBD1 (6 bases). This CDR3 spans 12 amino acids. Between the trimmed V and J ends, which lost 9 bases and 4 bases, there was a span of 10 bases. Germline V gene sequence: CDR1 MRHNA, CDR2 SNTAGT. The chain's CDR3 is CASPRGNQPQHF. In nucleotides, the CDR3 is TGTGCCAGTCCGAGGGGGAATCAGCCCCAGCATTTT.

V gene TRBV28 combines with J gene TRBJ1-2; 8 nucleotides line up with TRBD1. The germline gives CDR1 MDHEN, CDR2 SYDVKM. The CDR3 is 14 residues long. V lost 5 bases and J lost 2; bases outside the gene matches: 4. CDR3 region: CASSGGQGNYGYTF. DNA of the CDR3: TGTGCCAGCAGTGGTGGACAGGGAAACTATGGCTACACCTTC.

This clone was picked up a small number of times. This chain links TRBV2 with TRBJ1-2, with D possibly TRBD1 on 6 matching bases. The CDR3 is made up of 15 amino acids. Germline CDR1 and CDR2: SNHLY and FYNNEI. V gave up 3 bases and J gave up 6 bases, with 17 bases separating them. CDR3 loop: CASSDPGTPVDGYTF. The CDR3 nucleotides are TGTGCCAGCAGTGACCCAGGGACACCTGTGGATGGCTACACCTTC.

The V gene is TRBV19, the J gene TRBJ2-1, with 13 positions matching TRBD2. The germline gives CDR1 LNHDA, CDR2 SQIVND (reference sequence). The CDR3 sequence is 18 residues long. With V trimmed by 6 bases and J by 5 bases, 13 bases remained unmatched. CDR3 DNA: TGTGCCAGTAGCAAGACTAGCGGGAGGCGACAGATCGACAATGAGCAGTTCTTC. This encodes CASSKTSGRRQIDNEQFF.

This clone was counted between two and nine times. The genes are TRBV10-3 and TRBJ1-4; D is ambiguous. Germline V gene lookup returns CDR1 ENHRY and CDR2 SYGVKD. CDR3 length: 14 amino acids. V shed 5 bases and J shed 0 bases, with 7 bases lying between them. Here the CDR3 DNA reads TGTGCCATCAGTACGAGTGCAACTAATGAAAAACTGTTTTTT. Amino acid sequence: CAISTSATNEKLFF.

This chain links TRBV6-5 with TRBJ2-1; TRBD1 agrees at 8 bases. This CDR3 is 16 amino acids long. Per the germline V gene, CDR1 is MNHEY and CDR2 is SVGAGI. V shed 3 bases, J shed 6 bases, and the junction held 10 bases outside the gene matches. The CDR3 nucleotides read TGTGCCAGCAGTTATGGGGGGACAGGTAACAGCAATGAGCAGTTCTTC. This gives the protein CASSYGGTGNSNEQFF.

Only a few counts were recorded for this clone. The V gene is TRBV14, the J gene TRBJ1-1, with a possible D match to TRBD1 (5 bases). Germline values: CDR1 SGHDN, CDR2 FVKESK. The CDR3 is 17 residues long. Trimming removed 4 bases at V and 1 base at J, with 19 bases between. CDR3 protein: CASSPSPRAGRNTEAFF. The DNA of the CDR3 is TGTGCCAGCAGCCCCTCCCCCAGGGCTGGTAGGAACACTGAAGCTTTCTTT.

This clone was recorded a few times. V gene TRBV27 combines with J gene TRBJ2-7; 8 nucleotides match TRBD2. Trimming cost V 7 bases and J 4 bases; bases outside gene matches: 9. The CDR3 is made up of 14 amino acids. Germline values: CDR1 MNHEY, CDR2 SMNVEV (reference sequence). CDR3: CASKFSGRRYEQYF. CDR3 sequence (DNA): TGTGCCAGCAAATTCAGCGGGAGAAGGTACGAGCAGTACTTC.

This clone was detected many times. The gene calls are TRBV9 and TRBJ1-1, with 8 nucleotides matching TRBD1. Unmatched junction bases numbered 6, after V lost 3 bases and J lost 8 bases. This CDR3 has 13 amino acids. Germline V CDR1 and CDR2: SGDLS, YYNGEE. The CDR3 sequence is CASSATGAAEAFF. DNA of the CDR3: TGTGCCAGCAGCGCGACAGGGGCTGCGGAAGCTTTCTTT.

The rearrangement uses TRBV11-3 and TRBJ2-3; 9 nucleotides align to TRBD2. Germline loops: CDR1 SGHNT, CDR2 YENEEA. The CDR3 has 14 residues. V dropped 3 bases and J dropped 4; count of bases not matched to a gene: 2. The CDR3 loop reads CASSFSGGADTQYF. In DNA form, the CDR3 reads TGTGCCAGCAGCTTTAGCGGGGGTGCAGATACGCAGTATTTT.

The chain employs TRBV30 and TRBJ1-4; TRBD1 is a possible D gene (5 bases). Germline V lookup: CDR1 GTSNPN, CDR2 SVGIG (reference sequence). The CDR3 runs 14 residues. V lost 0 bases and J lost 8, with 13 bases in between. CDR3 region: CAWSVGLLNEKLFF. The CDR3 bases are TGTGCCTGGAGTGTGGGGCTTCTGAACGAAAAACTGTTTTTT.

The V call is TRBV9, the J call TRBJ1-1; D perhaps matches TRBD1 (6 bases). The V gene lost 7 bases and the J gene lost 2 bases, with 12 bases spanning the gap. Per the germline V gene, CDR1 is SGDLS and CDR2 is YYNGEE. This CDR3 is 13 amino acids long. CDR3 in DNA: TGTGCCAGCGAGGGGGGGGCAAACACTGAAGCTTTCTTT. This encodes CASEGGANTEAFF.

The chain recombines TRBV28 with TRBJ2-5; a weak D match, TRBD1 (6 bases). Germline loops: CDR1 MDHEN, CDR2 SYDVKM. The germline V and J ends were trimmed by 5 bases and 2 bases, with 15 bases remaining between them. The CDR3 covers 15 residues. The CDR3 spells CASSPPTGGQETQYF. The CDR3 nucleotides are TGTGCCAGCAGTCCTCCGACAGGAGGACAAGAGACCCAGTACTTC.

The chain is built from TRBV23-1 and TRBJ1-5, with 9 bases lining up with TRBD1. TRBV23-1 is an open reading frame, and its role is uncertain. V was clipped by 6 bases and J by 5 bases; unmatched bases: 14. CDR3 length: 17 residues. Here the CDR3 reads CASSGGFDDRGDQPQHF. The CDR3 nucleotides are TGCGCCAGCAGCGGTGGGTTTGACGACAGGGGGGATCAGCCCCAGCATTTT.

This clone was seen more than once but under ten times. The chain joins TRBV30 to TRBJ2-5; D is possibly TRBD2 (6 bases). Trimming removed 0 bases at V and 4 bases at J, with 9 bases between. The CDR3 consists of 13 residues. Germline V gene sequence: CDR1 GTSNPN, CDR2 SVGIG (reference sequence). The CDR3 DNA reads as TGTGCCTGGAGTGTGGGGGGTCGAGAGACCCAGTACTTC. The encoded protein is CAWSVGGRETQYF. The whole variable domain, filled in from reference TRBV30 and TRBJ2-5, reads SQTIHQWPATLVQPVGSPLSLECTVEGTSNPNLYWYRQAAGRGLQLLFYSVGIGQISSEVPQNLSASRPQDRQFILSSKKLLLSDSGFYLCAWSVGGRETQYFGPGTRLLVL.

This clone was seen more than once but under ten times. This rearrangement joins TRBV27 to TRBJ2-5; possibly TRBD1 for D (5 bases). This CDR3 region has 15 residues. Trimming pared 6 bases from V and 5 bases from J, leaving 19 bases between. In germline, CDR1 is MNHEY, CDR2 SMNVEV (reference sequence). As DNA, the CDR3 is TGTGCCAGCAGACTCTTGGGGCAGCCAGGGGAGACCCAGTACTTC. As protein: CASRLLGQPGETQYF.

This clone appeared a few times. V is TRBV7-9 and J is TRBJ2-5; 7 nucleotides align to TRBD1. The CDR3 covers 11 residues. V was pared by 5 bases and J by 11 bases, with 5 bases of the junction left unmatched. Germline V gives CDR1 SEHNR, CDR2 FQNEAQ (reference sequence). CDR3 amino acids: CASSPTGEQYF. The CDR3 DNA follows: TGTGCCAGCAGCCCTACAGGGGAGCAGTACTTC. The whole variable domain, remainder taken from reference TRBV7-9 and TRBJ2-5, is DTGVSQNPRHKITKRGQNVTFRCDPISEHNRLYWYRQTLGQGPEFLTYFQNEAQLEKSRLLSDRFSAERPKGSFSTLEIQRTEQGDSAMYLCASSPTGEQYFGPGTRLLVL.

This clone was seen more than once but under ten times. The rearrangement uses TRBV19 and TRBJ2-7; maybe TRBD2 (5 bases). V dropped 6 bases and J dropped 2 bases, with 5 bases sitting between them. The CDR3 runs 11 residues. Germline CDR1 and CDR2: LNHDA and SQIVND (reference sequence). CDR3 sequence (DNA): TGTGCCAGTAGGGGAGCCTACGAGCAGTACTTC. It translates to CASRGAYEQYF.

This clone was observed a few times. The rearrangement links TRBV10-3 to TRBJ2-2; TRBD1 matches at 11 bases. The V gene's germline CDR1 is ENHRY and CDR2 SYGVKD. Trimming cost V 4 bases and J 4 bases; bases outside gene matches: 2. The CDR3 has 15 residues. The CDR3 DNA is TGTGCCATCAGTGCTGGACAGGGGGCCACCGGGGAGCTGTTTTTT. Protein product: CAISAGQGATGELFF.